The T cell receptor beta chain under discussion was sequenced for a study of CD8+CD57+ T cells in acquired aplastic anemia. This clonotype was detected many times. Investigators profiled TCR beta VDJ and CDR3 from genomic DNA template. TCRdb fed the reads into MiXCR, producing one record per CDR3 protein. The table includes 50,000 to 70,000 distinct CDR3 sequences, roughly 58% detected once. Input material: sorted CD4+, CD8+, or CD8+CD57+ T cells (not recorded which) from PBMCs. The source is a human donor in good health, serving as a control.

DNA of the CDR3: TGTGCCAGCAGTTTCGGACCCTTTAGGGAGCAGTTCTTC. Translated: CASSFGPFREQFF. The chain carries TRBV6-1 and TRBJ2-1; D is undetermined. V gave up 5 bases and J gave up 10 bases, with 15 bases separating them. The CDR3 is 13 residues long. From germline, CDR1 is MNHNS and CDR2 SASEGT.